The T cell receptor beta chain described here comes from a study of cytomegalovirus exposure and HLA in healthy donors. Study summary: From donors who were HLA-typed, an early data release held approximately 84 million unique TCRs.

V was trimmed by 0 bases and J by 1 base, leaving 9 bases between them. This CDR3 has 16 amino acids. The germline CDR1 and CDR2 sequences are ENHRY and SYGVKD. Comments on this clone: The target antigen is unknown.

Use of 60 Vbeta and 13 Jbeta primers characterized the PCR. Measured with immunoSEQ multiplex PCR; TCRdb has only the in-frame clones, and not every one. The sample has around 120,000 clones, about 80% seen once. Regarding the study as a whole: Across donors, most TCRs were seen rarely, yet some public ones were widespread. The authors confirmed in vitro that a few CMV-associated chains were specific for CMV antigens. A later analysis reportedly found fewer N-insertions in an Asian-associated ancestry cluster than the roughly 670-donor mean.

The chain has TRBV10-3 and TRBJ2-2; D not certain. The sequencing input was PBMCs. The receptor comes from a woman aged 40 to 50 in good health and CMV-seronegative. CDR3 nucleotides: TGTGCCATCAGTGAGTCGAGTCAGGTGAACACCGGGGAGCTGTTTTTT. Translating gives CAISESSQVNTGELFF.